The 22 T cell receptor beta chains below all came from one sample that was sequenced in a study of Ad26.COV2.S vaccination and SARS-CoV-2 variants. Treatment: 19 received Ad26.COV2.S at low or high dose, single or two shots; 5 received placebo; per-sample allocation not given. Sampling was done on day 63 after the first vaccine or placebo injection. The repertoire was sequenced with immunoSEQ multiplex PCR; TCRdb's copy has only in-frame clones and lacks some. The repertoire holds 250,000 to 300,000 clones, with more than 70% as singletons. Material: peripheral blood, obtained in a trial of Ad26.COV2.S vaccine versus placebo. The receptors come from a person between 18 and 65 years old who received the Ad26.COV2.S COVID-19 vaccine or a placebo.

V and J are TRBV3-1 (or the pseudogene TRBV3-2) and TRBJ2-3; D is uncertain. Per the germline V gene, CDR1 is LGHDT and CDR2 is YNNKEL (reference sequence). The CDR3 has 12 amino acids. V was shortened by 4 bases and J by 0 bases, with 2 bases between the two germline ends. CDR3: CASSPSTDTQYF. In DNA, the CDR3 is TGTGCCAGCAGCCCCAGCACAGATACGCAGTATTTT.

The V gene is TRBV9, the J gene TRBJ1-6; 8 nucleotides match TRBD1. The germline CDR1 and CDR2 sequences are SGDLS and YYNGEE. Losses at the gene ends were 0 bases for V and 1 base for J; bases not matched to a gene: 0. This CDR3 is 16 amino acids long. Written as DNA, the CDR3 is TGTGCCAGCAGCGTAGGGACAGGGTCCTATAATTCACCCCTCCACTTT. This encodes CASSVGTGSYNSPLHF.

The chain couples TRBV3-1 (or the pseudogene TRBV3-2) to TRBJ2-3; 9 positions agree with TRBD2. The V and J ends lost 4 bases and 2 bases, in that order; junction bases with no gene match: 4. The CDR3 has 15 residues. The germline gives CDR1 LGHDT, CDR2 YNNKEL (reference sequence). CDR3 nucleotide sequence: TGTGCCAGCAGCCCAGCGGGGGGTTACACAGATACGCAGTATTTT. Protein product: CASSPAGGYTDTQYF.

The chain employs TRBV30 and TRBJ2-1, with TRBD1 matching over 7 bases. The germline gives CDR1 GTSNPN, CDR2 SVGIG (reference sequence). The CDR3 is 13 amino acids. V trimming: 4 bases; J trimming: 7 bases; junction bases outside the gene matches: 7. The CDR3 nucleotides read TGTGCCTGGAATGACAGGGTTGGTAATGAGCAGTTCTTC. Translated: CAWNDRVGNEQFF.

V and J are TRBV28 and TRBJ1-2; no definite D call. V gave up 6 bases and J gave up 7 bases, with 15 bases separating them. CDR1 and CDR2 from the germline V gene are MDHEN and SYDVKM. This CDR3 spans 13 amino acids. CDR3 nucleotides: TGTGCCAGCAGGGCCCCGGGGAGCGGTGGCTACACCTTC. It translates to CASRAPGSGGYTF.

This clone was seen more than once but under ten times. CDR3 coding DNA: TGTGCCAGCAGCCCCGACAGGGGAAGAGAGACCCAGTACTTC. Residues: CASSPDRGRETQYF. This rearrangement joins TRBV5-4 to TRBJ2-5; the match to TRBD1 covers 8 bases. CDR1 and CDR2 from the germline V gene are SGHNT and YYREEE (reference sequence). V lost 4 bases and J lost 4; bases outside the gene matches: 6. This CDR3 is built from 14 residues.

This sequence joins TRBV5-6 and TRBJ2-7; 8 bases are shared with TRBD2. CDR3 length: 12 residues. The V and J ends lost 4 bases and 9 bases, in that order; junction bases with no gene match: 6. Germline assignment: CDR1 SGHDT and CDR2 YYEEEE. The CDR3 DNA reads as TGTGCCAGCAGCCCGGGACTAGGGGGGCAGTACTTC. Translation gives CASSPGLGGQYF.

This sequence joins TRBV7-9 and TRBJ2-1; D may correspond to TRBD1 or TRBD2 (5 bases each). The ends were cut back, 1 base at V and 6 bases at J, with 13 bases in the middle. The length of the CDR3 is 15 residues. CDR1 is SEHNR, CDR2 FQNEAQ, per germline (reference sequence). The CDR3, as DNA: TGTGCCAGCAGCTTAGAGTGGGACCCCTTCAATGAGCAGTTCTTC. This codes for CASSLEWDPFNEQFF.

This chain joins TRBV2 and TRBJ1-4; no reliable D call. V lost 7 bases to trimming and J lost 0 bases, with 9 bases between them. The germline V gene encodes CDR1 SNHLY and CDR2 FYNNEI. CDR3 length: 14 amino acids. The CDR3 here is CASNVRATNEKLFF. The CDR3 region has the DNA TGTGCCAGCAATGTGAGAGCAACTAATGAAAAACTGTTTTTT.

This clone was observed a single time. The chain is built from TRBV12-3 or TRBV12-4 and TRBJ2-3, with no clear D. V lost 6 bases and J lost 5, with 12 bases in between. The CDR3 extends over 13 amino acids. The CDR3 region is CASSGRQIDTQYF. The CDR3 DNA reads as TGTGCCAGCAGCGGTCGGCAGATAGATACGCAGTATTTT.

The genes are TRBV5-1 and TRBJ2-3; 13 positions agree with TRBD2. The CDR3 totals 16 residues. Germline-derived CDR1 and CDR2 are SGHRS and YFSETQ. The ends lost 0 bases at V and 5 bases at J; junction bases unmatched: 3. The CDR3 sequence is CASSLAGLAGRDTQYF. The CDR3 nucleotides read TGCGCCAGCAGCTTGGCGGGACTAGCGGGAAGAGATACGCAGTATTTT.

V is TRBV4-3 and J is TRBJ2-7; D is unresolved. The CDR3 runs 13 residues. In germline, CDR1 is LGHNA, CDR2 YSLEER. V lost 2 bases to trimming and J lost 0 bases, with 5 bases between them. As DNA, the CDR3 is TGCGCCAGCAGCCAAACTCCCTCCTACGAGCAGTACTTC. Its protein is CASSQTPSYEQYF.

V is TRBV19 and J is TRBJ1-1; D is unclear. The CDR3 runs 16 residues. From germline, CDR1 is LNHDA and CDR2 SQIVND (reference sequence). V lost 0 bases to trimming and J lost 1 base, with 12 bases between them. CDR3 nucleotide sequence: TGTGCCAGTAGTATAGACGGTCGGGGATCGAACACTGAAGCTTTCTTT. Translating gives CASSIDGRGSNTEAFF.

This chain links TRBV19 with TRBJ2-5; D is undetermined. V lost 2 bases and J lost 2, with 6 bases in between. Per the germline V gene, CDR1 is LNHDA and CDR2 is SQIVND (reference sequence). This CDR3 has 13 amino acids. CDR3 DNA: TGTGCCAGTAGTATATCGCTTCAAGAGACCCAGTACTTC. It yields the protein CASSISLQETQYF.

CDR3 bases: TGTGCCATCAGTGATTCGACGGTCAGGGTAAACTATGGCTACACCTTC. Translation gives CAISDSTVRVNYGYTF. The rearrangement links TRBV10-3 to TRBJ1-2; a weak D match, TRBD1 (5 bases). Germline CDR1 ENHRY, CDR2 SYGVKD. V was trimmed by 3 bases and J by 2 bases, leaving 16 bases between them. The CDR3 is 16 amino acids.

The CDR3 is CATSRGLFTYEQYF. CDR3 bases: TGTGCCACCAGCAGAGGACTTTTCACTTACGAGCAGTACTTC. The rearrangement uses TRBV15 and TRBJ2-7; D unclear. The CDR3 runs 14 residues. Germline V gene data show CDR1 as LNHNV and CDR2 as YYDKDF (reference sequence). V shed 1 base and J shed 4 bases, with 11 bases lying between them.

J is TRBJ2-7 and V is TRBV25-1; D ambiguous. Germline V gives CDR1 MGHDK, CDR2 SYGVNS. The V gene lost 4 bases and the J gene lost 4 bases, with 11 bases spanning the gap. This CDR3 spans 13 amino acids. The CDR3: CASSGDCVYEQYF. The CDR3, as DNA: TGTGCCAGCAGTGGAGACTGTGTGTACGAGCAGTACTTC.

The genes are TRBV4-2 and TRBJ1-1, with no clear D. In germline, CDR1 is LGHNA, CDR2 YNFKEQ. This CDR3 spans 17 amino acids. Trimming stripped 6 bases from V and 3 bases from J, with 23 bases between. CDR3 loop: CASRDLGAPKTDTEAFF. CDR3 coding DNA: TGTGCCAGCAGAGACTTAGGCGCCCCTAAAACGGACACTGAAGCTTTCTTT.

This chain uses TRBV7-9 with TRBJ2-3; a possible D gene is TRBD1 (6 bases). V lost 5 bases, J lost 3 bases, and 15 bases lay in between. Germline CDR1 is SEHNR and CDR2 is FQNEAQ (reference sequence). This CDR3 is built from 15 residues. Here the CDR3 reads CASSPRGTGTDTQYF. CDR3 coding DNA: TGTGCCAGCAGCCCCAGGGGAACCGGGACAGATACGCAGTATTTT.

The J gene is TRBJ1-4, the V gene TRBV4-3; D is uncertain. The germline V and J ends were trimmed by 1 base and 8 bases, with 17 bases remaining between them. This CDR3 spans 16 amino acids. Germline CDR1 LGHNA, CDR2 YSLEER. The CDR3 region has the DNA TGCGCCAGCAGCCAAGCATCGGGCGCCCCGAGGGAAAAACTGTTTTTT. Encoded protein: CASSQASGAPREKLFF.

The rearrangement links TRBV27 to TRBJ1-1; weak D call: TRBD1 (5 bases). The CDR3 runs 19 residues. V lost 10 bases and J 4 bases, leaving 34 bases between the germline ends. Per germline, CDR1 MNHEY and CDR2 SMNVEV (reference sequence). In DNA, the CDR3 is TGTGCCACCACGAAGGGGACCCTGCCCTTTATATCTCCAACCACTGAAGCTTTCTTT. Protein: CATTKGTLPFISPTTEAFF.

Only a few counts were recorded for this clone. The genes are TRBV7-6 and TRBJ1-1; D gene uncertain. V gave up 5 bases and J gave up 0 bases, with 7 bases separating them. The CDR3 has 13 amino acids. CDR1 SGHVS and CDR2 FNYEAQ come from the germline V gene. The CDR3 coding sequence is TGTGCCAGCAGCCGAGATATGAACACTGAAGCTTTCTTT. Residues: CASSRDMNTEAFF.